This T cell receptor (beta chain) was obtained from a study of OX40 agonist ivuxolimab in advanced cancers. Repertoires were generated with immunoSEQ multiplex PCR, while TCRdb's copy carries only in-frame clones and drops some. The sample includes tens of thousands of clones, roughly 87% seen only once; the top ten take under 0.25%. Of note for this clone: The antigen is not known.

Study results and caveats: Expanded clones were, on average, more numerous in CD8+ T cells than in CD4+. Clones of CD4+ and CD8+ blood T cells grew by week 6 at doses of 0.1 to 3.0 mg/kg.

Germline V CDR1 and CDR2: SGHTA, FQGNSA. The V segment lost 1 base and the J segment 2 bases; nucleotides outside the gene matches: 5. This CDR3 is 15 amino acids long. Specimen: CD4+ or CD8+ T cells sorted from blood, collected in a trial of the OX40 agonist ivuxolimab. The receptor was derived from an adult with an advanced solid tumor such as melanoma, head and neck, liver or kidney cancer. The chain employs TRBV7-2 and TRBJ2-7, with 7 bases matching TRBD2. The CDR3 bases are TGTGCCAGCAGCTTAGTCCTTGGACTAGCCTACGAGCAGTACTTC. This translates into CASSLVLGLAYEQYF.